These 18 T cell receptor beta chains were sequenced from one sample in a study of cytomegalovirus exposure and HLA in healthy donors. A multiplex PCR was run with 60 Vbeta primers and 13 Jbeta primers. Sequencing used immunoSEQ multiplex PCR; TCRdb keeps in-frame clones, though not all of them. The sample holds about 91,000 clones, approximately 89% seen once. Material for sequencing was PBMCs. The receptors shown here come from a man aged 25 to 40 in good health and CMV-seropositive.

This rearrangement joins TRBV19 to TRBJ1-4, with 8 bases matching TRBD1. Germline V lookup: CDR1 LNHDA, CDR2 SQIVND (reference sequence). The CDR3 consists of 14 residues. V gave up 6 bases and J gave up 6 bases; unmatched junction bases: 6. For the CDR3, the DNA is TGTGCCAGTAGCGAGACAGGGGATGATGAAAAACTGTTTTTT. Its protein is CASSETGDDEKLFF.

The V and J genes are TRBV5-4 and TRBJ1-5; 9 nucleotides line up with TRBD1. The CDR3 loop spans 15 amino acids. Germline V CDR1 and CDR2: SGHNT, YYREEE (reference sequence). After removal of 4 bases from V and 3 bases from J, the junction contained 5 bases not matched to a gene. CDR3 residues: CASSEGQGFNQPQHF. The DNA for the CDR3 is TGTGCCAGCAGCGAAGGACAGGGGTTCAATCAGCCCCAGCATTTT.

The chain uses TRBV9 and TRBJ1-2; no definite D call. The CDR3 covers 14 residues. V lost 0 bases and J 5 bases, leaving 11 bases between the germline ends. CDR1 and CDR2 (germline): SGDLS, YYNGEE. The DNA of the CDR3 is TGTGCCAGCAGCGTAGCTCTGGGAGATTATGGCTACACCTTC. Amino acids: CASSVALGDYGYTF.

Comment on this clone: Since the CDR3 does not end with the conserved phenylalanine or tryptophan, this likely comes from a read error. The chain has TRBV7-8 and TRBJ1-2; 8 nucleotides agree with TRBD1. V shed 1 base and J 2 bases; nucleotides not matched to a gene: 3. This CDR3 is built from 15 residues. The germline V gene encodes CDR1 SGHVS and CDR2 FQNEAQ. The DNA for the CDR3 is TGTGCCAGCAGCTTAGGGGACAGGCCCAACTATGGCTACACCCTC. Encoded protein: CASSLGDRPNYGYTL.

The chain is built from TRBV9 and TRBJ2-1; D not certain. Per the germline V gene, CDR1 is SGDLS and CDR2 is YYNGEE. The CDR3 covers 13 residues. V was cut by 0 bases and J by 3 bases, with 4 bases left in between. CDR3 sequence: CASSVGRYNEQFF. As DNA, the CDR3 is TGTGCCAGCAGCGTAGGTCGCTACAATGAGCAGTTCTTC.

The V call is TRBV11-2, the J call TRBJ1-5, with TRBD1 identical over 12 bases. This CDR3 is 17 amino acids long. Germline CDR1 is SGHAT and CDR2 is FQNNGV. J gave up 7 bases and V 0 bases, and 7 bases lay outside the gene matches. The CDR3 protein is CASSLDGTGGARQPQHF. The CDR3 DNA follows: TGTGCCAGCAGCTTAGATGGGACAGGGGGCGCGAGGCAGCCCCAGCATTTT.

The chain recombines TRBV13 with TRBJ2-5; maybe TRBD2 (6 bases). Matching the DNA end better, TRBJ2-7 makes the J call doubtful. The germline gives CDR1 PRHDT, CDR2 FYEKMQ (reference sequence). The CDR3 totals 16 residues. The CDR3 loop reads CASSLGVSGGGNEQYF. The CDR3 region has the DNA TGTGCCAGCAGCTTAGGGGTTAGCGGAGGAGGAAACGAGCAGTACTTC.

This clone occurred a few times. This sequence joins TRBV27 and TRBJ1-4; no firm D call. V was cut by 2 bases and J by 4 bases, with 11 bases left in between. The CDR3 runs 15 residues. CDR1 is MNHEY, CDR2 SMNVEV, per germline (reference sequence). The CDR3: CASSLVAADNEKLFF. The CDR3, as DNA: TGTGCCAGCAGTTTAGTGGCGGCAGATAATGAAAAACTGTTTTTT.

The genes are TRBV27 and TRBJ2-1, with unresolved D. Germline assignment: CDR1 MNHEY and CDR2 SMNVEV (reference sequence). This CDR3 is built from 14 residues. Trimming stripped 7 bases from V and 0 bases from J, with 10 bases between. The CDR3, as DNA: TGTGCCAGCACGGCAGGTAGCTCCTACAATGAGCAGTTCTTC. Translated, it gives CASTAGSSYNEQFF.

This chain links TRBV2 with TRBJ2-1; TRBD2 matches 12 bases. Germline V gene data show CDR1 as SNHLY and CDR2 as FYNNEI. V dropped 6 bases and J dropped 13; count of bases not matched to a gene: 13. CDR3 length: 15 residues. The CDR3 region is CASSLTSGGADGQFF. Written as DNA, the CDR3 is TGTGCCAGCAGCTTGACTAGCGGGGGTGCGGACGGACAGTTCTTC.

J is TRBJ1-1 and V is TRBV7-9; 7 bases match TRBD1. Germline CDR1 reads SEHNR; CDR2 reads FQNEAQ (reference sequence). This CDR3 has 15 amino acids. After removal of 5 bases from V and 1 base from J, the junction contained 7 bases not matched to a gene. Here the CDR3 reads CASSSQDRRNTEAFF. The CDR3 DNA follows: TGTGCCAGCAGCAGCCAGGACAGGAGGAACACTGAAGCTTTCTTT.

The chain couples TRBV5-1 to TRBJ2-3; TRBD1 agrees at 8 bases. This CDR3 region has 16 residues. Germline CDR1 is SGHRS and CDR2 is YFSETQ. Unmatched junction bases numbered 9, after V lost 4 bases and J lost 2 bases. CDR3 loop: CASSLYRGYPTDTQYF. CDR3 nucleotides: TGCGCCAGCAGCCTCTACAGGGGGTACCCCACAGATACGCAGTATTTT.

This CDR3 is CASTPSGWSYGYTF. The CDR3 bases are TGTGCCAGCACACCATCAGGGTGGAGCTATGGCTACACCTTC. V is TRBV28 and J is TRBJ1-2, with a possible D match to TRBD1 (5 bases). CDR3 length: 14 amino acids. V was pared by 7 bases and J by 4 bases, with 16 bases between. Per the germline V gene, CDR1 is MDHEN and CDR2 is SYDVKM.

V is TRBV29-1 and J is TRBJ2-1; D gene unclear. The CDR3 has 11 amino acids. Germline V lookup: CDR1 SQVTM, CDR2 ANQGSEA. Between the trimmed V and J ends, which lost 7 bases and 3 bases, there was a span of 7 bases. CDR3 coding DNA: TGCAGCGCTGTGAGCTACAATGAGCAGTTCTTC. Protein sequence: CSAVSYNEQFF.

The chain recombines TRBV5-6 with TRBJ2-7; 8 bases line up with TRBD1. CDR1 is SGHDT, CDR2 YYEEEE, per germline. CDR3 length: 13 residues. V lost 3 bases and J lost 4; bases outside the gene matches: 3. The CDR3 region has the DNA TGTGCCAGCAGCTCTGACAGGGGATACGAGCAGTACTTC. This encodes CASSSDRGYEQYF.

The V and J genes are TRBV30 and TRBJ1-2; a weak D match, TRBD1 (5 bases). This CDR3 comprises 13 residues. Trimming stripped 4 bases from V and 2 bases from J, with 11 bases between. CDR1 GTSNPN and CDR2 SVGIG come from the germline V gene (reference sequence). Here the CDR3 reads CAWNPGGNYGYTF. CDR3 DNA: TGTGCCTGGAACCCTGGGGGGAACTATGGCTACACCTTC. The full variable domain, with the rest looked up from reference TRBV30 and TRBJ1-2, is SQTIHQWPATLVQPVGSPLSLECTVEGTSNPNLYWYRQAAGRGLQLLFYSVGIGQISSEVPQNLSASRPQDRQFILSSKKLLLSDSGFYLCAWNPGGNYGYTFGSGTRLTVV.

This chain uses TRBV29-1 with TRBJ1-5; tentative D call: TRBD1 (5 bases). CDR1 and CDR2 from the germline V gene are SQVTM and ANQGSEA. The CDR3 sequence is 14 residues long. The V end lost 4 bases, the J end lost 0 bases, and 10 bases lay between the germline ends. For the CDR3, the DNA is TGCAGCGTTGGGGCAGGGCATAGCAATCAGCCCCAGCATTTT. Protein: CSVGAGHSNQPQHF.

The chain links TRBV19 to TRBJ1-5; TRBD1 might be the D (6 bases). V was pared by 8 bases and J by 0 bases, with 17 bases between. The CDR3 extends over 16 amino acids. Germline V gene data show CDR1 as LNHDA and CDR2 as SQIVND (reference sequence). This chain's CDR3 is CASRRQVVYSNQPQHF. The DNA for the CDR3 is TGTGCCAGTCGCCGACAGGTTGTATATAGCAATCAGCCCCAGCATTTT. The full variable domain, completed using reference TRBV19 and TRBJ1-5, is DGGITQSPKYLFRKEGQNVTLSCEQNLNHDAMYWYRQDPGQGLRLIYYSQIVNDFQKGDIAEGYSVSREKKESFPLTVTSAQKNPTAFYLCASRRQVVYSNQPQHFGDGTRLSIL.